This T cell receptor beta chain derives from a study of OX40 agonist ivuxolimab in advanced cancers. The CDR3 runs 14 residues. The germline V gene has CDR1 SGHTA and CDR2 FQGNSA. The V end lost 1 base, the J end lost 3 bases, and 10 bases lay between the germline ends. The method was immunoSEQ multiplex PCR; TCRdb's version includes in-frame clones alone and lacks a portion of them. This table has about 70,000 clones, about three quarters appearing once. V and J are TRBV7-2 and TRBJ2-7; D unclear. This receptor was obtained from an adult with an advanced solid tumor such as melanoma, head and neck, liver or kidney cancer. This specimen consisted of CD4+ or CD8+ T cells sorted from blood, obtained in a trial of the OX40 agonist ivuxolimab. CDR3 nucleotide sequence: TGTGCCAGCAGCTTAGTCTCCCAGAACTACGAGCAGTACTTC. It is translated as CASSLVSQNYEQYF.